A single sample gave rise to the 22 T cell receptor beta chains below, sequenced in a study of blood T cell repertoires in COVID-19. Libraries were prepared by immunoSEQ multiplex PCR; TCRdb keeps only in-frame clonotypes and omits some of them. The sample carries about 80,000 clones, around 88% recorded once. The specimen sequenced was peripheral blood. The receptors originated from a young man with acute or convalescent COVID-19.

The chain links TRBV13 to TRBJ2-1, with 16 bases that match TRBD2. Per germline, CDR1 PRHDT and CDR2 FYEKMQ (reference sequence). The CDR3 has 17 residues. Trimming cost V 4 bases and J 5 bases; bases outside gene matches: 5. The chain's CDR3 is CASSSGLAGGRDNEQFF. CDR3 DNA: TGTGCCAGCAGCTCGGGACTAGCGGGAGGGCGGGACAATGAGCAGTTCTTC.

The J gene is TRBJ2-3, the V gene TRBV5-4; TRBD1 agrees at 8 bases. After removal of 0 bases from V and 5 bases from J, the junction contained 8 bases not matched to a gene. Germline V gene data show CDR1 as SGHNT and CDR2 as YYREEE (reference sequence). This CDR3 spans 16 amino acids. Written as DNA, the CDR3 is TGTGCCAGCAGCTTGGTCGCAGGGGGCTTTGGAGATACGCAGTATTTT. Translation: CASSLVAGGFGDTQYF.

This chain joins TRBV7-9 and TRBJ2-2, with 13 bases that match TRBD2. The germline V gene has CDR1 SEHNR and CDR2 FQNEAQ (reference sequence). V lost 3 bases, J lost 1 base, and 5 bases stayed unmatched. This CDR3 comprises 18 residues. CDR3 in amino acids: CASSLGLAGTRNTGELFF. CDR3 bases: TGTGCCAGCAGCTTGGGACTAGCGGGAACTCGGAACACCGGGGAGCTGTTTTTT.

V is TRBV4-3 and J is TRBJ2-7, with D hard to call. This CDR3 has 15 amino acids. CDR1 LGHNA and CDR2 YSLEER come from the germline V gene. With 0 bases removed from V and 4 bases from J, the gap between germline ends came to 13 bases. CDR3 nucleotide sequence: TGCGCCAGCAGCCAAGAACCTCAGATCGGGTACGAGCAGTACTTC. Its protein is CASSQEPQIGYEQYF.

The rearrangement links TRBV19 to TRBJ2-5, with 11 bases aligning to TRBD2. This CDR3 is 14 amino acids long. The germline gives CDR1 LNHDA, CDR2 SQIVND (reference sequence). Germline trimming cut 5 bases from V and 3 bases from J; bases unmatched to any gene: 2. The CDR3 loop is CASSETSGKETQYF. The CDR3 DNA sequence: TGTGCCAGTAGTGAGACTAGCGGGAAAGAGACCCAGTACTTC.

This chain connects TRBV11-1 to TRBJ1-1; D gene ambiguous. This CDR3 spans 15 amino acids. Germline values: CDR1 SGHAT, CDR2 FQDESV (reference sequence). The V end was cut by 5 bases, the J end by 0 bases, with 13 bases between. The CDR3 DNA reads TGTGCCAGCAGCGAAAGAGGGTTAATGAACACTGAAGCTTTCTTT. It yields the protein CASSERGLMNTEAFF.

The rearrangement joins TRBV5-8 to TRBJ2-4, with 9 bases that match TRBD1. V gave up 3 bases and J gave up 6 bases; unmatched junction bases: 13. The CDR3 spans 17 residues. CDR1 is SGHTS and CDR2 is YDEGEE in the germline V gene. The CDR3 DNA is TGTGCCAGCAGCTATATGACGGCGGGACAGGGCGGAAACATTCAGTACTTC. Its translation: CASSYMTAGQGGNIQYF.

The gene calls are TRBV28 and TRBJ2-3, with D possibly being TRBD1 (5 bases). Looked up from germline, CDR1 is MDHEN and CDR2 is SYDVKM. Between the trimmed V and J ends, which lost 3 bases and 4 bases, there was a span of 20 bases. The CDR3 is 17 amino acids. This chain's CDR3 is CASSLAAGIAYADTQYF. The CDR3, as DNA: TGTGCCAGCAGTTTGGCGGCAGGGATCGCTTATGCAGATACGCAGTATTTT.

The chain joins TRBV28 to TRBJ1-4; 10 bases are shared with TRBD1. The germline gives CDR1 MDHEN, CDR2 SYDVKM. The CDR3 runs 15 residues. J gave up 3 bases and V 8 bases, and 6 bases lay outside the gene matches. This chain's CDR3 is CASGDRGTSNEKLFF. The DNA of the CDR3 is TGTGCCAGCGGGGACAGGGGTACGTCTAATGAAAAACTGTTTTTT. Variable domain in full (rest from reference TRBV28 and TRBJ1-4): DVKVTQSSRYLVKRTGEKVFLECVQDMDHENMFWYRQDPGLGLRLIYFSYDVKMKEKGDIPEGYSVSREKKERFSLILESASTNQTSMYLCASGDRGTSNEKLFFGSGTQLSVL.

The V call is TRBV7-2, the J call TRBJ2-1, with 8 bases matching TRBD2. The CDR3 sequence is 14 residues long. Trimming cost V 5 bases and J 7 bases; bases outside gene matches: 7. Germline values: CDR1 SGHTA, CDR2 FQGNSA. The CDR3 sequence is CASSLGLAANEQFF. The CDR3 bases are TGTGCCAGCAGCCTCGGACTAGCAGCGAATGAGCAGTTCTTC.

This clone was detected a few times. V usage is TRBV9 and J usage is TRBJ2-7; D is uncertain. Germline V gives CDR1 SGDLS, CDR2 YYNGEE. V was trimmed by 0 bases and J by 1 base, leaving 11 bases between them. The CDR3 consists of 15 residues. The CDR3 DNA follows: TGTGCCAGCAGCGTAGGAGGCGGCAGATCCTACGAGCAGTACTTC. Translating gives CASSVGGGRSYEQYF.

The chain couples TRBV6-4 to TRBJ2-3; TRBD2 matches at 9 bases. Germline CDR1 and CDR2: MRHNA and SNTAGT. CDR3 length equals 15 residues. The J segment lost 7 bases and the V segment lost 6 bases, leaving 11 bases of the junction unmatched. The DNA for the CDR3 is TGTGCCAGCAGAAGTCTCGCGGGAGGGCCATATACGCAGTATTTT. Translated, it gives CASRSLAGGPYTQYF.

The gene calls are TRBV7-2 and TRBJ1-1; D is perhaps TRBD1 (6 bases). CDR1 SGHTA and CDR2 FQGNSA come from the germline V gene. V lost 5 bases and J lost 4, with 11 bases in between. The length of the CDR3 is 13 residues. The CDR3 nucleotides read TGTGCCAGCAGCAGGGGGGGGTCCACTGAAGCTTTCTTT. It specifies CASSRGGSTEAFF.

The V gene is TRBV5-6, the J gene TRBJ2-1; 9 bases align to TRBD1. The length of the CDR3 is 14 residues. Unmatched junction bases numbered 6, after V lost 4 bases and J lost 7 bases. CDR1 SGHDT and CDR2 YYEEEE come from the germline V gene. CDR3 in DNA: TGTGCCAGCAGCCGGACAGGGGTGTGGAATGAGCAGTTCTTC. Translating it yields CASSRTGVWNEQFF. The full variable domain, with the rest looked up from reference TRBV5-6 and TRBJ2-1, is DAGVTQSPTHLIKTRGQQVTLRCSPKSGHDTVSWYQQALGQGPQFIFQYYEEEERQRGNFPDRFSGHQFPNYSSELNVNALLLGDSALYLCASSRTGVWNEQFFGPGTRLTVL.

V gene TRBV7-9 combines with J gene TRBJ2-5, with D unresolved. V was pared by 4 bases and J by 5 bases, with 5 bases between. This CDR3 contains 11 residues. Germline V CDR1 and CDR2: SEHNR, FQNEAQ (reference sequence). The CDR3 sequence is CASSSRETQYF. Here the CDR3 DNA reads TGTGCCAGCAGCTCACGGGAGACCCAGTACTTC.

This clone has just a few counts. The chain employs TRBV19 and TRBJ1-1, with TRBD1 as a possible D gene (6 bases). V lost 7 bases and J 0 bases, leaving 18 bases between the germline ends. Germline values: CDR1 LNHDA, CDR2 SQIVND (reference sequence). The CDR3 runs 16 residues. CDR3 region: CASTLRRGGVNTEAFF. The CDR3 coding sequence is TGTGCCAGTACCCTCCGGCGGGGGGGCGTGAACACTGAAGCTTTCTTT.

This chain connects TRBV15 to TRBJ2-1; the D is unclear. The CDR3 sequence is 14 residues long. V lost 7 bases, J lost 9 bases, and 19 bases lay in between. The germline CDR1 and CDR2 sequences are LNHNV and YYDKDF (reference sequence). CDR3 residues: CATKFSPTPGEQFF. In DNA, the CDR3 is TGTGCCACCAAATTTAGCCCTACTCCGGGTGAGCAGTTCTTC.

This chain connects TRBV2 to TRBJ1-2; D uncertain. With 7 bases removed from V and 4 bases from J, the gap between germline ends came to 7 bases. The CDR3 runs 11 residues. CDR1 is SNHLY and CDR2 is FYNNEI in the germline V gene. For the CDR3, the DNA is TGTGCCAGCACTCGGGGCTATGGCTACACCTTC. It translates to CASTRGYGYTF.

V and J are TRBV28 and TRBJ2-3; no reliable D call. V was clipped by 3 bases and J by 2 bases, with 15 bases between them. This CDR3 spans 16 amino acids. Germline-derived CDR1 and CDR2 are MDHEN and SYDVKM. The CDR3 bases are TGTGCCAGCAGTTTCCGGCGCGGATCGTTCACAGATACGCAGTATTTT. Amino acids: CASSFRRGSFTDTQYF.

CDR3 region: CASSRDYPTETQYF. The DNA of the CDR3 is TGTGCCAGCAGCCGGGACTACCCCACAGAGACCCAGTACTTC. V usage is TRBV6-5 and J usage is TRBJ2-5; 7 bases align to TRBD2. There are 14 residues in the CDR3. Trimming at V came to 6 bases and at J to 4 bases, leaving 8 bases not matched to a gene. The germline CDR1 and CDR2 sequences are MNHEY and SVGAGI.

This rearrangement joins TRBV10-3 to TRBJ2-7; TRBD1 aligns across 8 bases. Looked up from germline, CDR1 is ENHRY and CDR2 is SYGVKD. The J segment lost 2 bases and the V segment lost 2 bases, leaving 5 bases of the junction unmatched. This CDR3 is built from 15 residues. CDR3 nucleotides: TGTGCCATCAGTGAGCCTCCGGGACAGGCCTACGAGCAGTACTTC. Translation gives CAISEPPGQAYEQYF.

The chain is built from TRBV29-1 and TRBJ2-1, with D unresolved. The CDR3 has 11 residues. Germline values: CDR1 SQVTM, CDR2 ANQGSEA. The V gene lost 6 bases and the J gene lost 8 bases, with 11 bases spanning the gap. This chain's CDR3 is CSVPAAYEQFF. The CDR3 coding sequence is TGCAGCGTCCCTGCGGCCTATGAGCAGTTCTTC.